One and the same sample provided the 19 T cell receptor beta chains below, sequenced in a study of lymphopenia after photon versus proton radiotherapy. The assay was immunoSEQ multiplex PCR, and TCRdb's table has in-frame clones only and misses some. Among roughly 64,000 clones listed, about nine tenths were seen once. The sample here was peripheral blood, taken from a patient treated with proton-based radiotherapy. All receptors derive from a man older than 75 with esophageal cancer.

This chain links TRBV7-3 with TRBJ2-7, with TRBD2 matching 12 bases. This CDR3 has 14 residues. Per the germline V gene, CDR1 is SGHTA and CDR2 is FQGTGA. V shed 5 bases and J 1 base; nucleotides not matched to a gene: 0. The CDR3 DNA reads as TGTGCCAGCAGCCTAGCGGGGGGGTCCTACGAGCAGTACTTC. It codes for CASSLAGGSYEQYF.

V is TRBV19 and J is TRBJ2-5; D gene ambiguous. V was clipped by 5 bases and J by 2 bases, with 12 bases between them. The CDR3 extends over 14 amino acids. Per germline, CDR1 LNHDA and CDR2 SQIVND (reference sequence). CDR3 sequence reads: CASSVTRTQETQYF. CDR3 nucleotides: TGTGCCAGTAGTGTGACTCGAACGCAAGAGACCCAGTACTTC.

This clone was counted a single time. V and J are TRBV19 and TRBJ2-5, with 9 bases that match TRBD2. Looked up from germline, CDR1 is LNHDA and CDR2 is SQIVND (reference sequence). Trimming at V came to 3 bases and at J to 4 bases, leaving 9 bases not matched to a gene. The CDR3 loop spans 16 amino acids. The CDR3 nucleotides read TGTGCCAGTAGTATTAGTCCCTTAGCGGGGGCAGAGACCCAGTACTTC. Its translation: CASSISPLAGAETQYF.

CDR3 nucleotide sequence: TGTGCCAGCTCCTATGGGGCAGGAAACTACAATGAGCAGTTCTTC. This translates into CASSYGAGNYNEQFF. The J gene is TRBJ2-1, the V gene TRBV2; weak D call: TRBD1 (5 bases). This CDR3 has 15 amino acids. Trimming cost V 8 bases and J 3 bases, with 17 bases left between them. In germline, CDR1 is SNHLY, CDR2 FYNNEI.

The chain has TRBV10-3 and TRBJ2-1; D is undetermined. The V and J ends lost 4 bases and 8 bases respectively, with 6 bases between them. The CDR3 runs 11 residues. Germline CDR1 and CDR2: ENHRY and SYGVKD. The CDR3 protein is CAISVSDEQFF. CDR3 coding DNA: TGTGCCATCAGTGTGAGTGATGAGCAGTTCTTC.

As for this clone: Other DNA sequences within the sample encode an identical CDR3. The chain has TRBV7-2 and TRBJ1-1, with unresolved D. Trimming stripped 4 bases from V and 1 base from J, with 7 bases between. The CDR3 covers 13 residues. Germline V gene data show CDR1 as SGHTA and CDR2 as FQGNSA. The CDR3 bases are TGTGCCAGCAGCTCCGACTGGAACACTGAAGCTTTCTTT. Encoded protein: CASSSDWNTEAFF.

J is TRBJ1-5 and V is TRBV27; 8 bases are shared with TRBD1. Germline V gives CDR1 MNHEY, CDR2 SMNVEV (reference sequence). Trimming took 3 bases from V and 2 from J; bases not matched to a gene: 3. This CDR3 is built from 15 residues. The CDR3 coding sequence is TGTGCCAGCAGTTTGGTACAGGGGGGCAATCAGCCCCAGCATTTT. Protein sequence: CASSLVQGGNQPQHF.

The genes are TRBV6-1 and TRBJ1-5, with D perhaps TRBD1 (5 bases). The length of the CDR3 is 13 residues. Germline assignment: CDR1 MNHNS and CDR2 SASEGT. Between the trimmed V and J ends, which lost 7 bases and 5 bases, there was a span of 12 bases. This CDR3 reads CASNIREDQPQHF. The DNA of the CDR3 is TGTGCCAGCAACATCAGGGAGGATCAGCCCCAGCATTTT.

The chain employs TRBV19 and TRBJ1-4, with a weak D call TRBD1 (5 bases). V lost 3 bases and J 6 bases, leaving 8 bases between the germline ends. The CDR3 spans 13 residues. The V gene's germline CDR1 is LNHDA and CDR2 SQIVND (reference sequence). The chain's CDR3 is CASSIGTDEKLFF. DNA for the CDR3: TGTGCCAGTAGTATCGGGACGGATGAAAAACTGTTTTTT.

The rearrangement links TRBV5-5 to TRBJ2-1; no clear D. The germline CDR1 and CDR2 sequences are SGHKS and YYEKEE (reference sequence). CDR3 length: 12 residues. Trimming took off 5 bases at V and 7 bases at J, with 10 bases between the two ends. CDR3 nucleotides: TGTGCCAGCAGGCCAAATGGAAATGAGCAGTTCTTC. It yields the protein CASRPNGNEQFF.

The chain uses TRBV2 and TRBJ2-3; the match to TRBD2 covers 16 bases. Germline trimming cut 7 bases from V and 8 bases from J; bases unmatched to any gene: 9. The CDR3 contains 16 residues. Germline V gene lookup returns CDR1 SNHLY and CDR2 FYNNEI. Here the CDR3 DNA reads TGTGCCAGCAAGCCGGGACTAGCGGGAGGGGGAGTTACGCAGTATTTT. It is translated as CASKPGLAGGGVTQYF.

The chain joins TRBV6-5 to TRBJ2-7; D is ambiguous. The CDR3 runs 12 residues. CDR1 and CDR2 (germline): MNHEY, SVGAGI. V lost 4 bases, J lost 2 bases, and 6 bases lay in between. CDR3 nucleotides: TGTGCCAGCAGTTCACACACCTACGAGCAGTACTTC. Residues: CASSSHTYEQYF.

The chain joins TRBV27 to TRBJ2-1; D not resolved. V was shortened by 0 bases and J by 6 bases, with 3 bases between the two germline ends. CDR3 length equals 12 residues. Germline V gene lookup returns CDR1 MNHEY and CDR2 SMNVEV (reference sequence). CDR3 DNA: TGTGCCAGCAGTTTATCGCTCAATGAGCAGTTCTTC. It specifies CASSLSLNEQFF.

V usage is TRBV11-2 and J usage is TRBJ1-1, with D possibly being TRBD1 (5 bases). V was cut by 2 bases and J by 0 bases, with 13 bases left in between. Germline CDR1 and CDR2: SGHAT and FQNNGV. This CDR3 comprises 16 residues. The CDR3 loop is CASSLMAGSLNTEAFF. As DNA, the CDR3 is TGTGCCAGCAGCTTAATGGCAGGGAGCCTGAACACTGAAGCTTTCTTT.

The chain has TRBV5-4 and TRBJ1-3; TRBD1 aligns across 8 bases. The CDR3 covers 14 residues. Germline V gene sequence: CDR1 SGHNT, CDR2 YYREEE (reference sequence). J lost 4 bases, V lost 2 bases, and 2 bases had no gene match. The CDR3 region is CASSLQGDGNTIYF. As DNA, the CDR3 is TGTGCCAGCAGCTTACAGGGGGACGGAAACACCATATATTTT.

The chain couples TRBV7-3 to TRBJ2-1; D remains ambiguous. V was clipped by 5 bases and J by 5 bases, with 10 bases between them. Germline V gene sequence: CDR1 SGHTA, CDR2 FQGTGA. There are 13 residues in the CDR3. Written as DNA, the CDR3 is TGTGCCAGCAGCCCCCAGTTAGACAATGAGCAGTTCTTC. As protein: CASSPQLDNEQFF.

This chain joins TRBV10-3 and TRBJ1-4; TRBD1 matches 8 bases. V trimming: 5 bases; J trimming: 7 bases; junction bases outside the gene matches: 6. Germline loops: CDR1 ENHRY, CDR2 SYGVKD. The CDR3 is 14 amino acids. CDR3 sequence reads: CAISRQGSSEKLFF. CDR3 nucleotides: TGTGCCATCAGTCGACAGGGGAGTAGTGAAAAACTGTTTTTT.

The chain links TRBV15 to TRBJ2-3, with D unclear. The V end was cut by 3 bases, the J end by 3 bases, with 10 bases between. CDR3 length: 14 residues. Germline loops: CDR1 LNHNV, CDR2 YYDKDF (reference sequence). CDR3 DNA: TGTGCCACCAGCAGGGGCTCCTGGACAGATACGCAGTATTTT. Amino acid sequence: CATSRGSWTDTQYF.

The chain employs TRBV11-2 and TRBJ1-3; D not certain. Germline assignment: CDR1 SGHAT and CDR2 FQNNGV. The V end lost 2 bases, the J end lost 0 bases, and 11 bases lay between the germline ends. This CDR3 contains 16 residues. The CDR3 spells CASSLPSPSSGNTIYF. The CDR3 DNA reads TGTGCCAGCAGCTTACCGTCGCCGAGCTCTGGAAACACCATATATTTT.